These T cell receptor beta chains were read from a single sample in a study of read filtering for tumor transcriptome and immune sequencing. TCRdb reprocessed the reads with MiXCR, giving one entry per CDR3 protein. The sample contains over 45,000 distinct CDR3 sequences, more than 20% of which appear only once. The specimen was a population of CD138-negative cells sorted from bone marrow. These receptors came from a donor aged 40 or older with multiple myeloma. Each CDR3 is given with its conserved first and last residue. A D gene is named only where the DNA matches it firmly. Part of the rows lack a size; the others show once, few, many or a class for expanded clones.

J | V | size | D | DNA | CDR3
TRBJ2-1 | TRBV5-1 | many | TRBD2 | TGCGCCAGCTGTCTAGCGGGGGGGAACAATGAGCAGTTCTTC | CASCLAGGNNEQFF
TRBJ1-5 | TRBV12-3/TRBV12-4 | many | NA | TGTGCCAGCAGTTTAGGTTGGCGGCCTTCAAGGGGACCCCAGCATTTT | CASSLGWRPSRGPQHF
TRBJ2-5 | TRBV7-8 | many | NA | TGTGCCAGCAGCTTAGGGAACCAAGAGACCCAGTACTTC | CASSLGNQETQYF
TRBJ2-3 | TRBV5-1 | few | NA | TGCGCCAGCAGCTTGGGCAGGGAAGGCGATACGCAGTATTTT | CASSLGREGDTQYF
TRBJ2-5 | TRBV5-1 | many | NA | TGCGCCAGCAGCAGGGGACAAGAGACCCAGTACTTC | CASSRGQETQYF
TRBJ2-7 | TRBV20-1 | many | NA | TGCAGTGCTGAGAACGCGGGCTCCTACGAGCAGTACTTC | CSAENAGSYEQYF
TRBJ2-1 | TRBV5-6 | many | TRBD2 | TGTGCCAGCAGCTTATGGGGGGGTAGGTACAATGAGCAGTTCTTC | CASSLWGGRYNEQFF
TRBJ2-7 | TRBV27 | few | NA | TGTGCCAGCAGTTCCTTGGAAAGGTCCTACGAGCAGTACTTC | CASSSLERSYEQYF
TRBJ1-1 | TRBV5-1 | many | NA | TGCGCCAGCAGCCCCCCCGGGACATCCACTGAAGCTTTCTTT | CASSPPGTSTEAFF
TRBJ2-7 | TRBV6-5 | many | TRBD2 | TGTGCCAGCAGTCTTAAGGGACTAGCGGGAGGCTACGAGCAGTACTTC | CASSLKGLAGGYEQYF
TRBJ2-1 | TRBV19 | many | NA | TGTGCCAGTAGTGCCGATAGGCATGAGCAGTTCTTC | CASSADRHEQFF
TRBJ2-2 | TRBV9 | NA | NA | TGTGCCAGCAGCCCCTCGGGACACTACACCGGGGAGCTGTTTTTT | CASSPSGHYTGELFF
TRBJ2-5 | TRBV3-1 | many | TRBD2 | TGTGCCAGCAGCCAGAGGGAGGGGGAGACCCAGTACTTC | CASSQREGETQYF
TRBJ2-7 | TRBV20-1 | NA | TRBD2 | TGCAGTGCTCCCTCCGGGACTAGCGGGAGGTACGAGCAGTACTTC | CSAPSGTSGRYEQYF
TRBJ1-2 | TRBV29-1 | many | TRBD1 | TGCAGCGTTGACGGGACAGGGCACGATGGCTACACCTTC | CSVDGTGHDGYTF
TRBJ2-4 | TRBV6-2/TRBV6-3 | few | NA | TGTGCCAGCAGTGAGGGGGTATTAGCCAAAAACATTCAGTACTTC | CASSEGVLAKNIQYF
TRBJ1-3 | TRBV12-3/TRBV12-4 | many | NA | TGTGCCAGCAGTCCCTGGGGGAGGAACACCATATATTTT | CASSPWGRNTIYF
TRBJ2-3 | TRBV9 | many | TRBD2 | TGTGCCAGCAGCAATAGCGGGGGTACGCAGTATTTT | CASSNSGGTQYF